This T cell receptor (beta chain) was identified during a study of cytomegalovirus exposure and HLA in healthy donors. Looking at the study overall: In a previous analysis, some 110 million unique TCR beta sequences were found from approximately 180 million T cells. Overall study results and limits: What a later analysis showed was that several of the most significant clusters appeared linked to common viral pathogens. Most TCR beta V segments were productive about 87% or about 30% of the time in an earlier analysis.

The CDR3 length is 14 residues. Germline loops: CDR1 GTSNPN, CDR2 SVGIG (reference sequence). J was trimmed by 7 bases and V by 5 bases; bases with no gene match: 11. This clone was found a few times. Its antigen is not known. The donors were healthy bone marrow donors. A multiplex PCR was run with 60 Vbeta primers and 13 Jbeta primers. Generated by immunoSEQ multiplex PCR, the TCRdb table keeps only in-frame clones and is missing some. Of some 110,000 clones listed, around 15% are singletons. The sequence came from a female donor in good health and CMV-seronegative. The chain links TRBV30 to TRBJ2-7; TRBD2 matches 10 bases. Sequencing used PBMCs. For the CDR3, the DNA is TGTGCCTGGGGGATAGCGGGAGGCCCATGGGAGCAGTACTTC. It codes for CAWGIAGGPWEQYF.